The clone carrying this T cell receptor beta chain was seen a few times. This specimen belongs to a study of blood T cell repertoires in COVID-19. About the research overall: Nucleic acid was either cDNA or gDNA, and it came from T cells, B-cell-depleted T cells, or PBMCs.

With V trimmed by 3 bases and J by 6 bases, 15 bases remained unmatched. The CDR3 loop spans 17 amino acids. Germline V CDR1 and CDR2: KGHSH, LQKENI. In the original analysis: Scientists estimated how many nucleated cells there were by amplifying reference gene primers. Clones were sequenced by immunoSEQ multiplex PCR, and TCRdb holds only the in-frame ones, with some missing. V, J and clone size were drawn from that table, and D and trimming were deduced from the DNA. The sample consists of nearly 110,000 clones, around 92% of them appearing once. This TCR was recovered from a man aged 35 to 55 with active or convalescent COVID-19. Sequencing used peripheral blood. The chain recombines TRBV18 with TRBJ1-2, with 8 bases matching TRBD1. The CDR3 loop is CASSPHRGPTGANGYTF. The DNA of the CDR3 is TGTGCCAGCTCACCCCATCGGGGTCCGACAGGGGCTAATGGCTACACCTTC.